Shown below are 32 T cell receptor beta chains from a single sample sequenced in a study of blood T cell repertoires in COVID-19. Sequencing used immunoSEQ multiplex PCR; TCRdb keeps in-frame clones, though not all of them. The sample carries 110,000 to 150,000 clones, approximately 80% recorded once. Sequencing used PBMCs or T cells enriched from blood (not recorded which). These receptors all come from a woman aged 40 to 50 who had recovered from COVID-19.

J is TRBJ2-7 and V is TRBV12-5, with D maybe TRBD2 (5 bases). Germline loops: CDR1 LGHNT, CDR2 FRNRAP. This CDR3 has 13 residues. V was cut by 0 bases and J by 5 bases, with 8 bases left in between. The CDR3 is CASGLVEGHEQYF. As DNA, the CDR3 is TGTGCTAGTGGTTTGGTAGAGGGCCACGAGCAGTACTTC.

This clone was seen once. Germline and junction disagree at one end, which may indicate a read error. This chain joins TRBV7-9 and TRBJ2-1, with 8 bases matching TRBD2. The germline V gene encodes CDR1 SEHNR and CDR2 FQNEAQ (reference sequence). The length of the CDR3 is 13 residues. CDR3 coding DNA: TGTGCCAGCGCTCAGGTTAGCGGGGAGCCGAGGATCTTC. Protein: CASAQVSGEPRIF.

This rearrangement joins TRBV30 to TRBJ1-1, with TRBD1 identical over 8 bases. Trimming removed 3 bases from V and 0 bases from J; junction bases left unmatched: 9. CDR3 length equals 16 residues. Germline CDR1 is GTSNPN and CDR2 is SVGIG (reference sequence). CDR3 protein: CAWSLGQGPMNTEAFF. As DNA, the CDR3 is TGTGCCTGGAGCCTCGGACAGGGACCCATGAACACTGAAGCTTTCTTT. The variable domain in full, with the rest retrieved from reference TRBV30 and TRBJ1-1, is SQTIHQWPATLVQPVGSPLSLECTVEGTSNPNLYWYRQAAGRGLQLLFYSVGIGQISSEVPQNLSASRPQDRQFILSSKKLLLSDSGFYLCAWSLGQGPMNTEAFFGQGTRLTVV.

This chain links TRBV5-1 with TRBJ1-4; TRBD1 is a possible D gene (5 bases). The CDR3 extends over 14 amino acids. V dropped 0 bases and J dropped 7 bases, with 10 bases sitting between them. Germline V gives CDR1 SGHRS, CDR2 YFSETQ. Here the CDR3 reads CASSLGRVGEKLFF. The CDR3, as DNA: TGCGCCAGCAGCTTGGGCAGGGTGGGTGAAAAACTGTTTTTT.

The rearrangement uses TRBV18 and TRBJ1-6; D unclear. The germline V gene has CDR1 KGHSH and CDR2 LQKENI. Trimming stripped 4 bases from V and 7 bases from J, with 11 bases between. The CDR3 runs to 14 residues. The CDR3 bases are TGTGCCAGCTCACTGAGGGAGGGCAATTCACCCCTCCACTTT. Its translation is CASSLREGNSPLHF.

This chain joins TRBV4-1 and TRBJ1-2; tentative D call: TRBD1 (5 bases). Germline CDR1 reads MGHRA; CDR2 reads YSYEKL. There are 17 residues in the CDR3. V was shortened by 4 bases and J by 7 bases, with 25 bases between the two germline ends. CDR3 nucleotides: TGCGCCAGCAGCCTCGTCCAGGTTTTGGCAGGAAGGGGTGGCTACACCTTC. Protein product: CASSLVQVLAGRGGYTF.

The chain joins TRBV5-6 to TRBJ2-1; the match to TRBD2 covers 7 bases. The CDR3 totals 18 residues. Germline-derived CDR1 and CDR2 are SGHDT and YYEEEE. V lost 1 base and J lost 0; bases outside the gene matches: 10. The DNA for the CDR3 is TGTGCCAGCAGCTTGAGGTTATCAAGCGGGGACTCCTACAATGAGCAGTTCTTC. Encoded protein: CASSLRLSSGDSYNEQFF.

The rearrangement links TRBV2 to TRBJ1-5, with a possible D match to TRBD1 (5 bases). The CDR3 is 12 residues long. The ends were cut back, 3 bases at V and 9 bases at J, with 9 bases in the middle. CDR1 and CDR2 from the germline V gene are SNHLY and FYNNEI. The CDR3 here is CASSDRVSPQHF. Here the CDR3 DNA reads TGTGCCAGCAGTGACAGGGTATCGCCCCAGCATTTT. Complete variable domain (other parts from reference TRBV2 and TRBJ1-5): EPEVTQTPSHQVTQMGQEVILRCVPISNHLYFYWYRQILGQKVEFLVSFYNNEISEKSEIFDDQFSVERPDGSNFTLKIRSTKLEDSAMYFCASSDRVSPQHFGDGTRLSIL.

V gene TRBV2 combines with J gene TRBJ2-7; D unclear. In germline, CDR1 is SNHLY, CDR2 FYNNEI. Trimming took 2 bases from V and 4 from J, leaving 12 bases between them. The CDR3 spans 14 residues. CDR3 sequence reads: CASSELDRQYEQYF. For the CDR3, the DNA is TGTGCCAGCAGTGAACTAGACCGCCAATACGAGCAGTACTTC.

The chain has TRBV28 and TRBJ1-2; a possible D gene is TRBD1 (6 bases). The CDR3 loop spans 12 amino acids. The germline V gene encodes CDR1 MDHEN and CDR2 SYDVKM. The V end was cut by 2 bases, the J end by 10 bases, with 11 bases between. The CDR3 sequence: CASSLVWGLYTF. CDR3 coding DNA: TGTGCCAGCAGTTTAGTTTGGGGGCTCTACACCTTC.

The chain combines TRBV9 with TRBJ2-3, with D perhaps TRBD2 (5 bases). V was shortened by 4 bases and J by 4 bases, with 16 bases between the two germline ends. Germline CDR1 is SGDLS and CDR2 is YYNGEE. The CDR3 spans 15 residues. CDR3 sequence: CASSPPDRGSDTQYF. The CDR3, as DNA: TGTGCCAGCAGCCCACCAGACCGGGGTTCAGATACGCAGTATTTT. Based on the CDR3 plus reference TRBV9 and TRBJ2-3, the full variable domain is DSGVTQTPKHLITATGQRVTLRCSPRSGDLSVYWYQQSLDQGLQFLIQYYNGEERAKGNILERFSAQQFPDLHSELNLSSLELGDSALYFCASSPPDRGSDTQYFGPGTRLTVL.

This rearrangement joins TRBV19 to TRBJ2-1, with 7 bases identical to TRBD2. The CDR3 sequence is 15 residues long. The V and J ends lost 3 bases and 8 bases, in that order; junction bases with no gene match: 10. Germline assignment: CDR1 LNHDA and CDR2 SQIVND (reference sequence). The CDR3 loop reads CASSMGDGRRDEQFF. DNA for the CDR3: TGTGCCAGTAGTATGGGGGACGGGAGGAGAGATGAGCAGTTCTTC. The whole variable domain, filled in from reference TRBV19 and TRBJ2-1, reads DGGITQSPKYLFRKEGQNVTLSCEQNLNHDAMYWYRQDPGQGLRLIYYSQIVNDFQKGDIAEGYSVSREKKESFPLTVTSAQKNPTAFYLCASSMGDGRRDEQFFGPGTRLTVL.

V gene TRBV7-9 combines with J gene TRBJ1-1; weak D call: TRBD1 (5 bases). Looked up from germline, CDR1 is SEHNR and CDR2 is FQNEAQ (reference sequence). V lost 3 bases, J lost 7 bases, and 9 bases lay in between. The CDR3 loop spans 12 amino acids. The CDR3 is CASSLGLGEAFF. The CDR3 DNA reads TGTGCCAGCAGCTTGGGGCTTGGTGAAGCTTTCTTT. Full variable domain (rest looked up from reference TRBV7-9 and TRBJ1-1): DTGVSQNPRHKITKRGQNVTFRCDPISEHNRLYWYRQTLGQGPEFLTYFQNEAQLEKSRLLSDRFSAERPKGSFSTLEIQRTEQGDSAMYLCASSLGLGEAFFGQGTRLTVV.

The chain uses TRBV25-1 and TRBJ1-1; D not certain. The CDR3 runs to 10 residues. Trimming removed 5 bases from V and 5 bases from J, with 3 bases in between. Germline CDR1 reads MGHDK; CDR2 reads SYGVNS. CDR3 coding DNA: TGTGCCAGCAGTTATACTGAAGCTTTCTTT. This translates into CASSYTEAFF.

The CDR3 DNA is TGTGCCATCAGTGAAACTAGCGGGGAGAACACCGGGGAGCTGTTTTTT. The encoded protein is CAISETSGENTGELFF. V is TRBV10-3 and J is TRBJ2-2; 10 bases align to TRBD2. This CDR3 contains 16 residues. The trim removed 3 bases at V and 1 base at J, leaving 2 bases unmatched. The V gene's germline CDR1 is ENHRY and CDR2 SYGVKD.

The chain has TRBV30 and TRBJ1-5, with D hard to call. CDR1 is GTSNPN and CDR2 is SVGIG in the germline V gene (reference sequence). The CDR3 spans 13 residues. Trimming pared 7 bases from V and 2 bases from J, leaving 12 bases between. CDR3 loop: CAYAGTGNQPQHF. CDR3 coding DNA: TGTGCCTACGCAGGAACGGGCAATCAGCCCCAGCATTTT.

V usage is TRBV29-1 and J usage is TRBJ2-1; D perhaps matches TRBD1 (6 bases). The CDR3 runs 14 residues. V lost 6 bases and J 5 bases, leaving 17 bases between the germline ends. Germline CDR1 reads SQVTM; CDR2 reads ANQGSEA. CDR3 in amino acids: CSVATGINDNEQFF. CDR3 DNA sequence: TGCAGCGTCGCGACAGGCATAAACGACAATGAGCAGTTCTTC.

J is TRBJ2-6 and V is TRBV3-1 (or the pseudogene TRBV3-2); 10 nucleotides agree with TRBD1. The junction had 12 bases not matched to a gene; V was cut back by 4 bases and J by 0 bases. Germline assignment: CDR1 LGHDT and CDR2 YNNKEL (reference sequence). This CDR3 has 20 amino acids. CDR3 loop: CASSRRLRGQGPSGANVLTF. The CDR3 DNA is TGTGCCAGCAGCCGCCGATTGCGGGGACAGGGGCCCTCTGGGGCCAACGTCCTGACTTTC.

The sample holds one count of this clone. V and J are TRBV9 and TRBJ2-3, with 7 bases matching TRBD2. The germline V gene has CDR1 SGDLS and CDR2 YYNGEE. Trimming cost V 0 bases and J 7 bases; bases outside gene matches: 5. CDR3 length equals 14 residues. The CDR3 DNA reads as TGTGCCAGCAGCGTAGTCGGGGGGAGGAATACGCAGTATTTT. Its protein product is CASSVVGGRNTQYF.

This CDR3 is CASSSTTGEAETQYF. CDR3 nucleotides: TGTGCCAGCAGCTCCACTACAGGGGAAGCGGAGACCCAGTACTTC. The chain is built from TRBV7-7 and TRBJ2-5, with 7 bases lining up with TRBD1. Per the germline V gene, CDR1 is SSHAT and CDR2 is FNYEAQ (reference sequence). Unmatched junction bases numbered 10, after V lost 4 bases and J lost 5 bases. This CDR3 is built from 15 residues.

The gene calls are TRBV5-4 and TRBJ2-5; TRBD2 agrees at 11 bases. Looked up from germline, CDR1 is SGHNT and CDR2 is YYREEE (reference sequence). V lost 4 bases, J lost 2 bases, and 7 bases stayed unmatched. The CDR3 has 16 residues. For the CDR3, the DNA is TGTGCCAGCAGCGTTCTACTAGCGGGGGCGCAAGAGACCCAGTACTTC. It is translated as CASSVLLAGAQETQYF.

This chain connects TRBV6-6 to TRBJ2-3; D is unclear. The germline CDR1 and CDR2 sequences are MNHNY and SVGAGI (reference sequence). The CDR3 loop spans 15 amino acids. Trimming took 0 bases from V and 4 from J, leaving 11 bases between them. The CDR3 is CASSYSPVLSDTQYF. The CDR3 DNA reads TGTGCCAGCAGTTACTCCCCCGTCTTATCAGATACGCAGTATTTT.

This chain connects TRBV2 to TRBJ1-1; no reliable D call. The CDR3 has 13 residues. Germline CDR1 reads SNHLY; CDR2 reads FYNNEI. The germline V and J ends were trimmed by 2 bases and 2 bases, with 6 bases remaining between them. The CDR3 nucleotides read TGTGCCAGCAGTGAAACGGTTAACACTGAAGCTTTCTTT. It is translated as CASSETVNTEAFF.

This chain joins TRBV11-2 and TRBJ2-5, with TRBD1 identical over 8 bases. CDR3 size: 15 residues. Germline values: CDR1 SGHAT, CDR2 FQNNGV. J lost 1 base, V lost 5 bases, and 6 bases had no gene match. The CDR3 spells CASSPGTGPQETQYF. CDR3 bases: TGTGCCAGCAGCCCCGGGACAGGACCCCAAGAGACCCAGTACTTC.

The chain has TRBV4-2 and TRBJ2-2; a weak D match, TRBD2 (5 bases). V gave up 1 base and J gave up 2 bases, with 8 bases separating them. This CDR3 spans 15 amino acids. The germline CDR1 and CDR2 sequences are LGHNA and YNFKEQ. CDR3 loop: CASSQGGRNTGELFF. The CDR3, as DNA: TGTGCCAGCAGCCAAGGAGGGAGAAACACCGGGGAGCTGTTTTTT.

The chain is built from TRBV9 and TRBJ2-7; 10 positions agree with TRBD1. This CDR3 comprises 15 residues. Losses at the gene ends were 3 bases for V and 10 bases for J; bases not matched to a gene: 13. Germline CDR1 reads SGDLS; CDR2 reads YYNGEE. The CDR3 region is CASSEPGTGDQTQYF. In nucleotides, the CDR3 is TGTGCCAGCAGCGAACCTGGGACAGGGGACCAAACACAGTACTTC. The full variable domain, in which reference TRBV9 and TRBJ2-7 provide the parts outside the CDR3, is DSGVTQTPKHLITATGQRVTLRCSPRSGDLSVYWYQQSLDQGLQFLIQYYNGEERAKGNILERFSAQQFPDLHSELNLSSLELGDSALYFCASSEPGTGDQTQYFGPGTRLTVT.

This rearrangement joins TRBV6-5 to TRBJ2-7; a weak D match, TRBD1 (6 bases). The germline V gene has CDR1 MNHEY and CDR2 SVGAGI. The CDR3 length is 14 residues. V was cut by 10 bases and J by 2 bases, with 18 bases left in between. The CDR3 spells CATPRDTFAYEQYF. The CDR3, as DNA: TGTGCCACCCCCCGGGACACCTTCGCCTACGAGCAGTACTTC.

The chain is built from TRBV5-4 and TRBJ2-1; 8 nucleotides match TRBD1. V gave up 1 base and J gave up 7 bases; unmatched junction bases: 1. From germline, CDR1 is SGHNT and CDR2 YYREEE (reference sequence). This CDR3 contains 13 residues. The CDR3 region has the DNA TGTGCCAGCAGCTTGAGGGACAGGAATGAGCAGTTCTTC. Translated: CASSLRDRNEQFF.

The rearrangement links TRBV13 to TRBJ2-1; tentative D call: TRBD1 (5 bases). The V gene's germline CDR1 is PRHDT and CDR2 FYEKMQ (reference sequence). V lost 2 bases to trimming and J lost 5 bases, with 7 bases between them. The CDR3 loop spans 13 amino acids. The CDR3 sequence is CASSLQGNNEQFF. CDR3 DNA: TGTGCCAGCAGCTTACAGGGAAACAATGAGCAGTTCTTC. The full variable domain, in which reference TRBV13 and TRBJ2-1 provide the parts outside the CDR3, is AAGVIQSPRHLIKEKRETATLKCYPIPRHDTVYWYQQGPGQDPQFLISFYEKMQSDKGSIPDRFSAQQFSDYHSELNMSSLELGDSALYFCASSLQGNNEQFFGPGTRLTVL.

The genes are TRBV19 and TRBJ2-1; D possibly corresponds to TRBD2 (6 bases). The CDR3 spans 15 residues. Germline lookup yields CDR1 LNHDA and CDR2 SQIVND (reference sequence). V lost 1 base to trimming and J lost 7 bases, with 14 bases between them. The CDR3 coding sequence is TGTGCCAGTAGTATAGGGACTACCTTGGTGAATGAGCAGTTCTTC. Amino acid sequence: CASSIGTTLVNEQFF.

The chain links TRBV6-5 to TRBJ1-1; D is perhaps TRBD1 (5 bases). In germline, CDR1 is MNHEY, CDR2 SVGAGI. The CDR3 has 13 residues. Trimming pared 10 bases from V and 4 bases from J, leaving 16 bases between. The CDR3 DNA follows: TGTGCCACCGGGGGTTTAGGGGTCACTGAAGCTTTCTTT. The encoded protein is CATGGLGVTEAFF.

The rearrangement joins TRBV6-6 to TRBJ1-5, with TRBD1 as a possible D gene (6 bases). Germline V gene lookup returns CDR1 MNHNY and CDR2 SVGAGI (reference sequence). The CDR3 covers 15 residues. V lost 0 bases and J 5 bases, leaving 11 bases between the germline ends. As DNA, the CDR3 is TGTGCCAGCAGTTACTCGGACAGTACCTATCAGCCCCAGCATTTT. This codes for CASSYSDSTYQPQHF.